The entry below describes one T cell receptor (beta chain). These data come from a study of glioma-infiltrating T cells. TCR alpha and beta CDR3 regions were amplified from RNA using iRepertoire nested multiplex PCR. TCRdb called the multiplex PCR reads again in MiXCR, with one record for every CDR3 protein. This table has approximately 400,000 distinct CDR3 sequences, about 40% appearing once. The clonotype originates from a human donor with low-grade glioma or glioblastoma, undergoing nonglioma brain surgery, or in good health (not recorded which). The sample comprised glioma tissue, nonneoplastic brain tissue, or PBMCs (not recorded which).

The CDR3 coding sequence is TGCAGTTCCCGGGACAATGGCCTAGAGACCCAGTACTTC. This encodes CSSRDNGLETQYF. The chain has TRBV20-1 and TRBJ2-5; D possibly corresponds to TRBD1 (6 bases). The V gene lost 8 bases and the J gene lost 4 bases, with 17 bases spanning the gap. In germline, CDR1 is DFQATT, CDR2 SNEGSKA (reference sequence). The CDR3 is 13 residues long.